The T cell receptor beta chain under discussion was sequenced for a study of blood T cell dynamics during melanoma immunotherapy. Across the whole study: Metastatic melanoma patients received first-line pembrolizumab or nivolumab plus ipilimumab. Study findings and constraints: It remained unknown if the driving T cell clones were melanoma-specific.

In the case of this clone: The antigen remains unidentified.

Time point described: pre-treatment baseline. Sampling occurred pretreatment (T0) and at week 3 (W3), after cycle one of checkpoint blockade. Measured with immunoSEQ multiplex PCR; TCRdb has only the in-frame clones, and not every one. The profile covers some 9,400 clones, with just over 85% appearing a single time and around 10% taken by the ten largest. The TCR sequence derives from a human donor with melanoma. The source material was blood, sampled from a patient treated with checkpoint blockade.

CDR3 nucleotide sequence: TGTGCCAGCAGTGACTTCGGACGGCACTATGGCTACACCTTC. The encoded protein is CASSDFGRHYGYTF. The chain has TRBV25-1 and TRBJ1-2; D gene ambiguous. Germline assignment: CDR1 MGHDK and CDR2 SYGVNS. The CDR3 loop spans 14 amino acids. V was trimmed by 3 bases and J by 3 bases, leaving 11 bases between them.